This TCR beta chain appears in the sequencing data of a study of CD8 T cells in Susac syndrome. Reverse transcription of about 0.5 to 1 ug RNA used random hexamers. With immunoSEQ multiplex PCR, TCR beta CDR3 was amplified across 54 Vbeta and 13 Jbeta. TCRdb redid the calling of the immunoSEQ multiplex PCR reads with MiXCR, one entry per CDR3 protein. The sample gives more than 70,000 distinct CDR3 sequences, 80% to 95% of which show up once; around 0.31% is in the top ten. Controls were drawn from healthy donors and were matched for age and sex. TEMRA cells were FACS-enriched, unlike CD8+ and CD4+ T cells, which were negatively isolated. The CDR3 runs to 14 residues. Germline-derived CDR1 and CDR2 are DFQATT and SNEGSKA (reference sequence). The ends lost 5 bases at V and 10 bases at J; junction bases unmatched: 10.

This TCR derives from a human donor in good health. The specimen sequenced was CD8+ T cells from PBMCs. The chain has TRBV20-1 and TRBJ2-1, with TRBD2 matching 11 bases. The CDR3 region has the DNA TGCAGTGCTGGAGTGGGACTAGCGGTACGCGAGCAGTTCTTC. Translation: CSAGVGLAVREQFF.